The 31 T cell receptor beta chains below were found in one sample sequenced in a study of blood T cell repertoires in COVID-19. Clones were sequenced by immunoSEQ multiplex PCR, and TCRdb holds only the in-frame ones, with some missing. The profile shows tens of thousands of clones, roughly 89% of them singletons. Sequencing was performed on peripheral blood. These receptors came from a human donor in a cohort sampled during active COVID-19.

In regard to this clone: Other nucleotide sequences from this sample produce the same CDR3. This chain connects TRBV9 to TRBJ2-1, with unresolved D. From germline, CDR1 is SGDLS and CDR2 YYNGEE. Trimming pared 0 bases from V and 1 base from J, leaving 8 bases between. The CDR3 extends over 15 amino acids. CDR3 nucleotide sequence: TGTGCCAGCAGCGTAGCGGGTGGGTCCTACAATGAGCAGTTCTTC. Translation: CASSVAGGSYNEQFF.

This sequence joins TRBV28 and TRBJ1-2; D gene unclear. There are 14 residues in the CDR3. The ends were cut back, 6 bases at V and 0 bases at J, with 11 bases in the middle. CDR1 is MDHEN, CDR2 SYDVKM, per germline. DNA for the CDR3: TGTGCCAGCAGGCAGGACGGGACTAACTATGGCTACACCTTC. Protein sequence: CASRQDGTNYGYTF.

The chain is built from TRBV27 and TRBJ2-7; TRBD1 matches 8 bases. Trimming removed 2 bases from V and 6 bases from J; junction bases left unmatched: 15. Germline V gene data show CDR1 as MNHEY and CDR2 as SMNVEV (reference sequence). This CDR3 comprises 17 residues. In DNA form, the CDR3 reads TGTGCCAGCAGTTTACCCCCGGGCCGGGACAGGAGGTTCGAGCAGTACTTC. As protein: CASSLPPGRDRRFEQYF.

This sequence joins TRBV7-9 and TRBJ1-4, with 7 bases aligning to TRBD1. CDR1 is SEHNR, CDR2 FQNEAQ, per germline (reference sequence). Unmatched junction bases numbered 8, after V lost 0 bases and J lost 10 bases. CDR3 size: 15 residues. The CDR3 is CASSLAVDPGGKLFF. In nucleotides, the CDR3 is TGTGCCAGCAGCTTAGCGGTGGACCCAGGGGGAAAACTGTTTTTT. Full variable domain (missing parts from reference TRBV7-9 and TRBJ1-4): DTGVSQNPRHKITKRGQNVTFRCDPISEHNRLYWYRQTLGQGPEFLTYFQNEAQLEKSRLLSDRFSAERPKGSFSTLEIQRTEQGDSAMYLCASSLAVDPGGKLFFGSGTQLSVL.

The V gene is TRBV4-1, the J gene TRBJ2-7, with D tentatively TRBD2 (6 bases). CDR1 is MGHRA and CDR2 is YSYEKL in the germline V gene. The length of the CDR3 is 14 residues. V was shortened by 1 base and J by 5 bases, with 12 bases between the two germline ends. The CDR3 sequence: CASSQVTRFHEQYF. CDR3 coding DNA: TGCGCCAGCAGCCAAGTGACTAGGTTCCACGAGCAGTACTTC.

V and J are TRBV2 and TRBJ1-2; 9 bases match TRBD1. Germline V gene data show CDR1 as SNHLY and CDR2 as FYNNEI. This CDR3 comprises 13 residues. With V trimmed by 8 bases and J by 2 bases, 3 bases remained unmatched. The CDR3 here is CASETGGNYGYTF. In nucleotides, the CDR3 is TGTGCCAGCGAGACAGGGGGGAACTATGGCTACACCTTC. Full variable domain (rest looked up from reference TRBV2 and TRBJ1-2): EPEVTQTPSHQVTQMGQEVILRCVPISNHLYFYWYRQILGQKVEFLVSFYNNEISEKSEIFDDQFSVERPDGSNFTLKIRSTKLEDSAMYFCASETGGNYGYTFGSGTRLTVV.

The rearrangement joins TRBV7-2 to TRBJ2-7; 9 bases are a match to TRBD1. Trimming at V came to 1 base and at J to 2 bases, leaving 0 bases not matched to a gene. Germline-derived CDR1 and CDR2 are SGHTA and FQGNSA. This CDR3 has 14 residues. The CDR3 reads CASSLGQGAYEQYF. As DNA, the CDR3 is TGTGCCAGCAGCTTAGGACAGGGGGCCTACGAGCAGTACTTC. Together with reference TRBV7-2 and TRBJ2-7, the CDR3 gives the full variable domain: GAGVSQSPSNKVTEKGKDVELRCDPISGHTALYWYRQSLGQGLEFLIYFQGNSAPDKSGLPSDRFSAERTGGSVSTLTIQRTQQEDSAVYLCASSLGQGAYEQYFGPGTRLTVT.

CDR3 bases: TGTGCCAGCAGTTTATGGGGACAGGGGTCTGGCTACACCTTC. Amino acids: CASSLWGQGSGYTF. The V call is TRBV28, the J call TRBJ1-2; 10 bases agree with TRBD1. J was trimmed by 7 bases and V by 0 bases; bases with no gene match: 2. CDR1 and CDR2 from the germline V gene are MDHEN and SYDVKM. The CDR3 covers 14 residues.

J is TRBJ2-5 and V is TRBV19, with D uncertain. The germline V gene encodes CDR1 LNHDA and CDR2 SQIVND (reference sequence). CDR3 length equals 13 residues. The V gene lost 4 bases and the J gene lost 7 bases, with 13 bases spanning the gap. The CDR3: CASSNGDSATQYF. In DNA form, the CDR3 reads TGTGCCAGTAGTAACGGAGATTCGGCGACCCAGTACTTC.

This chain joins TRBV19 and TRBJ2-7, with D possibly matching TRBD2 (5 bases). Germline CDR1 is LNHDA and CDR2 is SQIVND (reference sequence). Between the trimmed V and J ends, which lost 5 bases and 6 bases, there was a span of 20 bases. This CDR3 spans 15 amino acids. CDR3 bases: TGTGCCAGTAGTGCACAAGGAGGCAGGCACTCCGAGCAGTACTTC. Amino acid sequence: CASSAQGGRHSEQYF.

This chain uses TRBV6-5 with TRBJ1-1, with D possibly being TRBD1 (5 bases). The germline V gene has CDR1 MNHEY and CDR2 SVGAGI. The CDR3 is 13 residues long. V was trimmed by 8 bases and J by 0 bases, leaving 10 bases between them. In DNA, the CDR3 is TGTGCCAGCGGGGGGGTGTTGAACACTGAAGCTTTCTTT. Amino acids: CASGGVLNTEAFF.

In this sample, this clone turned up once. The chain recombines TRBV2 with TRBJ2-7, with no clear D. With 6 bases removed from V and 0 bases from J, the gap between germline ends came to 15 bases. Germline-derived CDR1 and CDR2 are SNHLY and FYNNEI. This CDR3 has 15 amino acids. The CDR3 region has the DNA TGTGCCAGCAGGCCGCAGACCTGGAGCTCCTACGAGCAGTACTTC. This translates into CASRPQTWSSYEQYF. The complete variable domain, with remaining parts taken from reference TRBV2 and TRBJ2-7, reads EPEVTQTPSHQVTQMGQEVILRCVPISNHLYFYWYRQILGQKVEFLVSFYNNEISEKSEIFDDQFSVERPDGSNFTLKIRSTKLEDSAMYFCASRPQTWSSYEQYFGPGTRLTVT.

The chain couples TRBV18 to TRBJ1-6, with TRBD1 matching 10 bases. Unmatched junction bases numbered 4, after V lost 2 bases and J lost 6 bases. Germline V gives CDR1 KGHSH, CDR2 LQKENI. This CDR3 is 16 amino acids long. CDR3 coding DNA: TGTGCCAGCTCACCAGGGGGGACAGGGGTTAATTCACCCCTCCACTTT. It specifies CASSPGGTGVNSPLHF.

The rearrangement uses TRBV18 and TRBJ2-2, with D maybe TRBD2 (6 bases). Trimming pared 3 bases from V and 5 bases from J, leaving 13 bases between. In germline, CDR1 is KGHSH, CDR2 LQKENI. The CDR3 is 15 amino acids. The DNA for the CDR3 is TGTGCCAGCTCACCTTCGGTGGGAGGAACCGGGGAGCTGTTTTTT. Residues: CASSPSVGGTGELFF.

The table lists this clone with a count of one. The chain links TRBV4-1 to TRBJ1-1; 7 bases line up with TRBD1. The CDR3 runs 16 residues. V shed 4 bases, J shed 11 bases, and the junction held 19 bases outside the gene matches. Germline CDR1 MGHRA, CDR2 YSYEKL. CDR3 sequence (DNA): TGCGCCAGCAGCCTCACCCCTGGGACAGACCTAAAGGGGGCTTTCTTT. Its protein is CASSLTPGTDLKGAFF.

CDR3 sequence: CASSSRTSGRREQYF. In nucleotides, the CDR3 is TGTGCCAGCAGTTCCCGGACTAGCGGGAGAAGGGAGCAGTACTTC. The genes are TRBV28 and TRBJ2-7; 13 bases match TRBD2. The junction had 7 bases not matched to a gene; V was cut back by 4 bases and J by 7 bases. Germline V gene lookup returns CDR1 MDHEN and CDR2 SYDVKM. CDR3 length equals 15 residues.

V gene TRBV29-1 combines with J gene TRBJ1-5; 7 bases fit TRBD1. Germline assignment: CDR1 SQVTM and CDR2 ANQGSEA. Trimming at V came to 6 bases and at J to 4 bases, leaving 3 bases not matched to a gene. CDR3 length: 12 residues. DNA for the CDR3: TGCAGCGTACTACAGGGGAATCAGCCCCAGCATTTT. This encodes CSVLQGNQPQHF.

Here the CDR3 DNA reads TGTGCCAGCAGGCGGCTGGACGAGCAGTACTTC. As protein: CASRRLDEQYF. This chain links TRBV6-5 with TRBJ2-7; D gene ambiguous. Germline-derived CDR1 and CDR2 are MNHEY and SVGAGI. This CDR3 has 11 amino acids. V lost 6 bases and J 5 bases, leaving 8 bases between the germline ends.

V and J are TRBV20-1 and TRBJ2-2; TRBD1 agrees at 9 bases. Germline CDR1 reads DFQATT; CDR2 reads SNEGSKA (reference sequence). CDR3 length equals 15 residues. The trim removed 3 bases at V and 3 bases at J, leaving 5 bases unmatched. This chain's CDR3 is CSASYRGQYTGELFF. CDR3 coding DNA: TGCAGTGCTAGTTACAGGGGGCAGTACACCGGGGAGCTGTTTTTT.

V is TRBV4-2 and J is TRBJ2-1; D gene ambiguous. Trimming pared 6 bases from V and 6 bases from J, leaving 12 bases between. CDR1 and CDR2 (germline): LGHNA, YNFKEQ. The CDR3 loop spans 13 amino acids. CDR3 DNA: TGTGCCAGCAGGGGTCTAGGTTTCAATGAGCAGTTCTTC. It specifies CASRGLGFNEQFF.

The chain recombines TRBV12-3 or TRBV12-4 with TRBJ2-2; D remains ambiguous. The CDR3 is made up of 13 amino acids. The V gene lost 5 bases and the J gene lost 4 bases, with 8 bases spanning the gap. CDR3 nucleotide sequence: TGTGCCAGCAGTCGCGGTCGCACCGGGGAGCTGTTTTTT. This translates into CASSRGRTGELFF.

V and J are TRBV2 and TRBJ2-7; 11 bases line up with TRBD2. CDR1 is SNHLY, CDR2 FYNNEI, per germline. The length of the CDR3 is 13 residues. Trimming removed 7 bases from V and 3 bases from J; junction bases left unmatched: 2. The CDR3 nucleotides read TGTGCCAGCACGACTAGCGGGATCTACGAGCAGTACTTC. Protein sequence: CASTTSGIYEQYF.

The V gene is TRBV10-3, the J gene TRBJ2-5; 8 nucleotides match TRBD1. The CDR3 has 13 amino acids. The germline CDR1 and CDR2 sequences are ENHRY and SYGVKD. V lost 10 bases and J lost 3; bases outside the gene matches: 7. The CDR3 bases are TGTGCCACCTTGGACAGGGCCGAAGAGACCCAGTACTTC. Residues: CATLDRAEETQYF.

This clone appeared a few times. The chain is built from TRBV4-2 and TRBJ1-6; perhaps TRBD1 as D (5 bases). The CDR3 loop spans 18 amino acids. The ends were cut back, 4 bases at V and 1 base at J, with 17 bases in the middle. CDR1 is LGHNA, CDR2 YNFKEQ, per germline. The CDR3 bases are TGTGCCAGCAGCCGCGACGTCCGGGGGGGGTCCTATAATTCACCCCTCCACTTT. This codes for CASSRDVRGGSYNSPLHF.

The chain has TRBV29-1 and TRBJ2-3; 8 bases map to TRBD1. Germline CDR1 reads SQVTM; CDR2 reads ANQGSEA. This CDR3 is built from 12 residues. V shed 7 bases, J shed 3 bases, and the junction held 3 bases outside the gene matches. CDR3 sequence reads: CSADRGTDTQYF. The CDR3 DNA is TGCAGCGCTGACAGGGGAACAGATACGCAGTATTTT.

This clone was observed once. The rearrangement links TRBV5-4 to TRBJ2-3, with 9 bases that match TRBD2. Germline-derived CDR1 and CDR2 are SGHNT and YYREEE (reference sequence). V lost 3 bases, J lost 3 bases, and 8 bases stayed unmatched. The CDR3 runs to 16 residues. The CDR3 nucleotides read TGTGCCAGCAGCTGGCCCCTGGCGGGGGGGACAGATACGCAGTATTTT. Translation: CASSWPLAGGTDTQYF.

The CDR3 loop reads CASSLDLGRGGQYF. The CDR3 DNA follows: TGTGCCAGCAGCTTGGATTTGGGGCGCGGGGGCCAGTACTTC. This sequence joins TRBV5-6 and TRBJ2-4; tentatively, D is TRBD2 (7 bases). Trimming removed 0 bases at V and 13 bases at J, with 17 bases between. Per germline, CDR1 SGHDT and CDR2 YYEEEE. The CDR3 contains 14 residues.

The rearrangement uses TRBV29-1 and TRBJ2-7, with 8 bases matching TRBD1. From germline, CDR1 is SQVTM and CDR2 ANQGSEA. The CDR3 extends over 12 amino acids. V shed 4 bases, J shed 2 bases, and the junction held 1 base outside the gene matches. In DNA form, the CDR3 reads TGCAGCGTTGGGGGACAGGCCTACGAGCAGTACTTC. Protein sequence: CSVGGQAYEQYF.

The rearrangement uses TRBV4-2 and TRBJ1-2, with D possibly being TRBD1 (6 bases). V was trimmed by 0 bases and J by 5 bases, leaving 10 bases between them. The germline CDR1 and CDR2 sequences are LGHNA and YNFKEQ. The CDR3 runs 14 residues. The chain's CDR3 is CASSQDTGIYGYTF. DNA of the CDR3: TGTGCCAGCAGCCAAGATACAGGGATATATGGCTACACCTTC.

The chain is built from TRBV18 and TRBJ2-6; D is undetermined. V lost 2 bases and J 1 base, leaving 15 bases between the germline ends. Germline CDR1 KGHSH, CDR2 LQKENI. There are 18 residues in the CDR3. This CDR3 reads CASSPLHKPESGANVLTF. CDR3 nucleotides: TGTGCCAGCTCACCATTGCACAAACCTGAATCTGGGGCCAACGTCCTGACTTTC.

The gene calls are TRBV4-3 and TRBJ2-1; 9 nucleotides align to TRBD2. This CDR3 contains 15 residues. CDR1 is LGHNA and CDR2 is YSLEER in the germline V gene. J lost 2 bases, V lost 3 bases, and 2 bases had no gene match. CDR3 protein: CASSQASGAYNEQFF. The CDR3, as DNA: TGCGCCAGCAGCCAGGCTAGCGGGGCCTACAATGAGCAGTTCTTC.